The 3 T cell receptor beta chains presented below share a single source sample, sequenced in a study of blood T cells in healthy people across ages. Through a sample-barcoded 5' primer and a J-beta primer mix, a second PCR was run for about 7 to 12 cycles. TCRdb passed the 5' RACE reads through MiXCR, listing each CDR3 protein once. The repertoire holds over 1.5 million distinct CDR3 sequences, with 40% to 55% as singletons. Sequencing was carried out using blood. The receptors originated from a woman aged 40 to 50 in good health.

The chain has TRBV4-1 and TRBJ2-4, with no clear D. V lost 4 bases and J 0 bases, leaving 16 bases between the germline ends. Germline V lookup: CDR1 MGHRA, CDR2 YSYEKL. The CDR3 sequence is 17 residues long. The CDR3 DNA is TGCGCCAGCAGCCCCCCCGGAAACTCTCTAGCCAAAAACATTCAGTACTTC. Translating gives CASSPPGNSLAKNIQYF.

The V and J genes are TRBV15 and TRBJ2-7; TRBD1 aligns across 9 bases. The J call may be in error: the DNA end matches TRBJ2-5 better. There are 15 residues in the CDR3. The germline V gene has CDR1 LNHNV and CDR2 YYDKDF (reference sequence). DNA of the CDR3: TGTGCCACCAGCTGGGGGACAGGGAAACAAGAGACCCAGTACTTC. As protein: CATSWGTGKQETQYF.

The table lists this clonotype with a count of one. V and J are TRBV28 and TRBJ2-5, with 11 bases fitting TRBD1. The CDR3 is made up of 15 amino acids. V trimming: 2 bases; J trimming: 7 bases; junction bases outside the gene matches: 6. From germline, CDR1 is MDHEN and CDR2 SYDVKM. CDR3 nucleotide sequence: TGTGCCAGCAGTTTAGCTCGGACAGGGGGCCGGACCCAGTACTTC. As protein: CASSLARTGGRTQYF.